This T cell receptor beta chain was obtained from a study of cytomegalovirus exposure and HLA in healthy donors. Per the germline V gene, CDR1 is SGHNT and CDR2 is YYREEE (reference sequence). This CDR3 has 16 residues. Trimming at V came to 4 bases and at J to 3 bases, leaving 9 bases not matched to a gene. 60 Vbeta and 13 Jbeta primers were used in PCR. Profiled with immunoSEQ multiplex PCR; TCRdb holds only in-frame clones, not every one. The sample records roughly 110,000 clones, more than 75% being singletons. This sequence originates from a woman aged 45-59 years in good health and CMV-seropositive. The chain recombines TRBV5-4 with TRBJ2-3; 9 bases are shared with TRBD1. Sample: PBMCs. CDR3 protein: CASSISPGQGTDTQYF. Written as DNA, the CDR3 is TGTGCCAGCAGCATTTCGCCGGGACAGGGTACAGATACGCAGTATTTT.